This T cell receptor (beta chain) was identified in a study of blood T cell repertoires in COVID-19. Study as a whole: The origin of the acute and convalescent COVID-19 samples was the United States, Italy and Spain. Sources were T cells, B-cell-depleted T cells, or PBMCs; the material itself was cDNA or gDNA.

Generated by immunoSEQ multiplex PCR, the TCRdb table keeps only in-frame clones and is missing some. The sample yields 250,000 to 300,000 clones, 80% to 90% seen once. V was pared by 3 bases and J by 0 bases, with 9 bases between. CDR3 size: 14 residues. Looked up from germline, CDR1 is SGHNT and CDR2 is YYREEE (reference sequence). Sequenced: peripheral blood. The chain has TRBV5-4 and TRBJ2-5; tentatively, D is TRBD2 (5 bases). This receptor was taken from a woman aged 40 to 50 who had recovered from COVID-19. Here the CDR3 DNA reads TGTGCCAGCAGCTCCTGGACTTACCAAGAGACCCAGTACTTC. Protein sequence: CASSSWTYQETQYF.